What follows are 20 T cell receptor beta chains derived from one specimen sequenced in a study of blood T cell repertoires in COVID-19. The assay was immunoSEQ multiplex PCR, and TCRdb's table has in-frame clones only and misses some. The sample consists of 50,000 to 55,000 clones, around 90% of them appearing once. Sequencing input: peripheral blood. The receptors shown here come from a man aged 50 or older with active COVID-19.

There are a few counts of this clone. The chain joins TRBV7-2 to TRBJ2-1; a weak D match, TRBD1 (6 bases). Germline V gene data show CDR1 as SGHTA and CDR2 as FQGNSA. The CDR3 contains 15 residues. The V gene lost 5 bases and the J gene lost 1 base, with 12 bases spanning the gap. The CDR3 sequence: CASSLFTGSYNEQFF. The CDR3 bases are TGTGCCAGCAGCCTTTTTACAGGGTCCTACAATGAGCAGTTCTTC.

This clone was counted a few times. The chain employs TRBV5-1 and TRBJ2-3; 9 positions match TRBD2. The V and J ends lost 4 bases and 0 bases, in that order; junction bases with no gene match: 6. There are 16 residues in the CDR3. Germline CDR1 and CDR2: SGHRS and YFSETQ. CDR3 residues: CASSPTTSGSTDTQYF. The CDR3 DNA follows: TGCGCCAGCAGCCCAACCACTAGCGGGAGCACAGATACGCAGTATTTT.

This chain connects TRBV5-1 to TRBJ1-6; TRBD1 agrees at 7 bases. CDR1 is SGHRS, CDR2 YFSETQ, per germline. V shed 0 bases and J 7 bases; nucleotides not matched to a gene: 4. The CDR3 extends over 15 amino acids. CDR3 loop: CASSLAPGQNSPLHF. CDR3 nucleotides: TGCGCCAGCAGCTTGGCTCCGGGACAGAATTCACCCCTCCACTTT.

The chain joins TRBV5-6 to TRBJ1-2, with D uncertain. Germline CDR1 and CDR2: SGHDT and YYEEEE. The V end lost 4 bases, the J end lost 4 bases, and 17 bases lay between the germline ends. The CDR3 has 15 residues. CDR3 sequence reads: CASSPVPGGPYGYTF. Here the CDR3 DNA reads TGTGCCAGCAGCCCCGTTCCCGGCGGGCCCTATGGCTACACCTTC.

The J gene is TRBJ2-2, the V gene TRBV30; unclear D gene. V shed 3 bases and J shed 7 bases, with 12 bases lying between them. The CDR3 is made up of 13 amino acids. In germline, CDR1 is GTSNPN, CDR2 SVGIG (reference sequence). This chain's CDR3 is CAWRALGRGELFF. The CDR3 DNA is TGTGCCTGGAGAGCCCTCGGTCGCGGGGAGCTGTTTTTT. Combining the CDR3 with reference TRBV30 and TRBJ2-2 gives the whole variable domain SQTIHQWPATLVQPVGSPLSLECTVEGTSNPNLYWYRQAAGRGLQLLFYSVGIGQISSEVPQNLSASRPQDRQFILSSKKLLLSDSGFYLCAWRALGRGELFFGEGSRLTVL.

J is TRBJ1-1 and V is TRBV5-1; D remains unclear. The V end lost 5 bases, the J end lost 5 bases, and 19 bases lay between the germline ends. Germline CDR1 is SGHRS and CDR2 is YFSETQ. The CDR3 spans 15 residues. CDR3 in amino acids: CASSLLIGSGTEAFF. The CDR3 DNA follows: TGCGCCAGCAGTCTACTGATCGGATCGGGAACTGAAGCTTTCTTT.

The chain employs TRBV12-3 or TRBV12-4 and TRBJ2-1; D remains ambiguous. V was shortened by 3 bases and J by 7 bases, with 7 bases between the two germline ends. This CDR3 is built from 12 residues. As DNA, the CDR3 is TGTGCCAGCAGTTTCTTCGGGAATGAGCAGTTCTTC. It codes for CASSFFGNEQFF.

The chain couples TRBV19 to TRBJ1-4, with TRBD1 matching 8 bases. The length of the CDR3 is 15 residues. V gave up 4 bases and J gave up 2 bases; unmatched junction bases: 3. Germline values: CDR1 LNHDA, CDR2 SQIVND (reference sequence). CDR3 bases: TGTGCCAGTAGTAAAAGACAGGGGACTAATGAAAAACTGTTTTTT. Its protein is CASSKRQGTNEKLFF.

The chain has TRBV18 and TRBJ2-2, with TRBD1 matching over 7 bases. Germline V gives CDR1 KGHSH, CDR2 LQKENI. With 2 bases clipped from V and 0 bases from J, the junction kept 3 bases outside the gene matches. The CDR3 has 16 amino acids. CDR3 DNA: TGTGCCAGCTCACCATCCGGGACAGCGAACACCGGGGAGCTGTTTTTT. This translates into CASSPSGTANTGELFF.

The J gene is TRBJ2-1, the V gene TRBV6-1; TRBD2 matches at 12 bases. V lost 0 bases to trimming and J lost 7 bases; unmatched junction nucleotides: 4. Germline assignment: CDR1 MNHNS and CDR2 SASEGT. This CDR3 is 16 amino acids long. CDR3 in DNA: TGTGCCAGCAGTGAAGCGAGGCTAGCGGGAGGGAATGAGCAGTTCTTC. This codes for CASSEARLAGGNEQFF.

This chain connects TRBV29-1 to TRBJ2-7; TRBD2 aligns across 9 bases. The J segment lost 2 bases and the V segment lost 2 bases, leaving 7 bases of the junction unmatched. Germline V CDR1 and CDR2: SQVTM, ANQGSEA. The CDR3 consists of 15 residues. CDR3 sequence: CSVETSSGGTYEQYF. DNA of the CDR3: TGCAGCGTTGAAACGTCCAGCGGGGGGACCTACGAGCAGTACTTC.

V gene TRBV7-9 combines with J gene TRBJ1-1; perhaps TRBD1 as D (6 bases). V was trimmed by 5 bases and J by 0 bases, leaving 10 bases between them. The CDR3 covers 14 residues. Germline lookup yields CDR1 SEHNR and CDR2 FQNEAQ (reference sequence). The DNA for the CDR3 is TGTGCCAGCAGCCACGACAGGTTGAACACTGAAGCTTTCTTT. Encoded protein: CASSHDRLNTEAFF. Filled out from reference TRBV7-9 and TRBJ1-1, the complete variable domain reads DTGVSQNPRHKITKRGQNVTFRCDPISEHNRLYWYRQTLGQGPEFLTYFQNEAQLEKSRLLSDRFSAERPKGSFSTLEIQRTEQGDSAMYLCASSHDRLNTEAFFGQGTRLTVV.

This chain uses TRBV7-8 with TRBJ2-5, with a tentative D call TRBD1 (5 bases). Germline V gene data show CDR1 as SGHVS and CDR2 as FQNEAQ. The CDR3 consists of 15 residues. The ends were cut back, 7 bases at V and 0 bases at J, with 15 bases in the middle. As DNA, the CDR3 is TGTGCCAGCACCAAGAACCAGGGCAACCAAGAGACCCAGTACTTC. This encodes CASTKNQGNQETQYF. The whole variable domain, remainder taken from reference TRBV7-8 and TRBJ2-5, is GAGVSQSPRYKVAKRGQDVALRCDPISGHVSLFWYQQALGQGPEFLTYFQNEAQLDKSGLPSDRFFAERPEGSVSTLKIQRTQQEDSAVYLCASTKNQGNQETQYFGPGTRLLVL.

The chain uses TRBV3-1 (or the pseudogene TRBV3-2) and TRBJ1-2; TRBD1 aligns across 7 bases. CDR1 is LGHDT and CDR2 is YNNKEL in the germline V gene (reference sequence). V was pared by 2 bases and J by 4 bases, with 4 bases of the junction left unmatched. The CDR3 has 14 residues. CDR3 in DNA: TGTGCCAGCAGCCAAAGGGGGCGGAGCTATGGCTACACCTTC. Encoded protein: CASSQRGRSYGYTF.

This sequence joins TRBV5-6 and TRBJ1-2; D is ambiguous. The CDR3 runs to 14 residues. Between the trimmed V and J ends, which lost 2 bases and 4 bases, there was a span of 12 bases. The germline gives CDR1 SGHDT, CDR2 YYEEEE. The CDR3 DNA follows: TGTGCCAGCAGCTTAGGAGGGAGGGCCTATGGCTACACCTTC. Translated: CASSLGGRAYGYTF.

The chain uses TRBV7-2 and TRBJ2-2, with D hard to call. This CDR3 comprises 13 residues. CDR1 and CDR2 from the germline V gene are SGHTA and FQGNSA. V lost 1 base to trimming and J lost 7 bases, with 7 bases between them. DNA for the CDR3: TGTGCCAGCAGCTTAGTAGCTGTCGGGGAGCTGTTTTTT. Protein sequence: CASSLVAVGELFF.

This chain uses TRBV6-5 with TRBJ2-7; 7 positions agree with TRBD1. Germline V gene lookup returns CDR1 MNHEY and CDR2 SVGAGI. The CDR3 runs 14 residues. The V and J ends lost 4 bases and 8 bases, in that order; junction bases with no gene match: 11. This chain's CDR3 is CASSSGQHLSKQYF. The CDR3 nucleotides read TGTGCCAGCAGTTCGGGACAGCACCTGTCCAAGCAGTACTTC.

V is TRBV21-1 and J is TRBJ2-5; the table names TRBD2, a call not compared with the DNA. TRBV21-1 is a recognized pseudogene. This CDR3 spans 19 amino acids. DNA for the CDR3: TGTGCCAGCAGCGAATGGAGACAGGAAAAACCGGGGGGCCAAGAGACCCAGTACTTC. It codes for CASSEWRQEKPGGQETQYF.

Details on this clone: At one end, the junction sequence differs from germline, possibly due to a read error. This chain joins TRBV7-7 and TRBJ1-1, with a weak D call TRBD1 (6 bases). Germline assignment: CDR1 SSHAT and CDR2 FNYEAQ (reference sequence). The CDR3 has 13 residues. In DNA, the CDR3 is TGTGCTAGCAGCCAGGGGACGAACACTGAAGCTTTCTTT. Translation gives CASSQGTNTEAFF.

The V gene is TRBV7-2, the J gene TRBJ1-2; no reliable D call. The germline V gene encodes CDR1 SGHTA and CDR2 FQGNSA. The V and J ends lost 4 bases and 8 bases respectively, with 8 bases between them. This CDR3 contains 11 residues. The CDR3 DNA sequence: TGTGCCAGCAGCTCCAGTGTGGGCTACACCTTC. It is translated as CASSSSVGYTF.